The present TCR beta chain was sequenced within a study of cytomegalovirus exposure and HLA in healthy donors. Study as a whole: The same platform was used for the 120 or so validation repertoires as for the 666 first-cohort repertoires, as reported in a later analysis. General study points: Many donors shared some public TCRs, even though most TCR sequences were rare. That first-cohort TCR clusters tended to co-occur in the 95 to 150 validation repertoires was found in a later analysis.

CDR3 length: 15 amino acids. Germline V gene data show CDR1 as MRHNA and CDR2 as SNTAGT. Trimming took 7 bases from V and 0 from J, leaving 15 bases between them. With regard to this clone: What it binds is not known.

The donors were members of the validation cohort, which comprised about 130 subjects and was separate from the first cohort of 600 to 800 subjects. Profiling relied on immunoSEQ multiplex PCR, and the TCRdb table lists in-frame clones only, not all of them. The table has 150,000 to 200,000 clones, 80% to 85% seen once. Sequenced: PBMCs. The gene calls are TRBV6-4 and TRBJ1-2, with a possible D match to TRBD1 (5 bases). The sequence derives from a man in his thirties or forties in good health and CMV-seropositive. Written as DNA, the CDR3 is TGTGCCAGCATTGGTAGACAGTCAGCTAACTATGGCTACACCTTC. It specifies CASIGRQSANYGYTF.